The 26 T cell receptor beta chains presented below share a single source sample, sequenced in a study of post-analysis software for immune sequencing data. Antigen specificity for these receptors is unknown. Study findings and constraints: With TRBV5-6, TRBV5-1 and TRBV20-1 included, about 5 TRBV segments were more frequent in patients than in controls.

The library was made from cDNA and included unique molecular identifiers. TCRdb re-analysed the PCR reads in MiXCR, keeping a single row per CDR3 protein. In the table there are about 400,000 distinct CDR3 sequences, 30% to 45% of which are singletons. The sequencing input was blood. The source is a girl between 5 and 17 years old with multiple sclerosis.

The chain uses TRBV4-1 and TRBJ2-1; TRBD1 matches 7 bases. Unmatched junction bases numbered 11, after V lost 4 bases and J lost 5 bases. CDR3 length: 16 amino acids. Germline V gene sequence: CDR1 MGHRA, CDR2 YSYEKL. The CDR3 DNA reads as TGCGCCAGCAGCCGCCTAGAGGGGGCGAGAAACAATGAGCAGTTCTTC. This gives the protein CASSRLEGARNNEQFF.

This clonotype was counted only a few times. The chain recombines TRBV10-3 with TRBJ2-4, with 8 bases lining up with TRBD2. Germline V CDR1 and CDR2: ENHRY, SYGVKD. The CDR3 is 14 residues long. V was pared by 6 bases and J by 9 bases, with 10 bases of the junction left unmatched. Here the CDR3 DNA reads TGTGCCATCAGCGGGGGGGGAAGCCAGGGCATTCAGTACTTC. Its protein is CAISGGGSQGIQYF.

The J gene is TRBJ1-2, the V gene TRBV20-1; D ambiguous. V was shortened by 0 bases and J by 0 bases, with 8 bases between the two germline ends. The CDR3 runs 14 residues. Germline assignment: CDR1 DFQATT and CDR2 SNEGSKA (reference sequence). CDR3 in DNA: TGCAGTGCTAGAGAGCCAGCCACTAACTATGGCTACACCTTC. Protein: CSAREPATNYGYTF.

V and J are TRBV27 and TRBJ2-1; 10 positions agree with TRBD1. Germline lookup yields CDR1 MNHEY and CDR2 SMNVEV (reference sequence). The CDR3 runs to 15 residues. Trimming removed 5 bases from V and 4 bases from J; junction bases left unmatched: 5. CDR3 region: CASSALGQGYNEQFF. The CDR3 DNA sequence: TGTGCCAGCAGTGCCCTGGGACAGGGGTACAATGAGCAGTTCTTC.

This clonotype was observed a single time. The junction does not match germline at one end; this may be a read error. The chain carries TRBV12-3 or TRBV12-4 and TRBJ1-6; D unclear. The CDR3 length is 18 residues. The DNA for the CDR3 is TGTGCCAGTAGTTTAGCGGAGGCGGAGAGCTCCTATGATTCACCCCTCCACTTT. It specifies CASSLAEAESSYDSPLHF.

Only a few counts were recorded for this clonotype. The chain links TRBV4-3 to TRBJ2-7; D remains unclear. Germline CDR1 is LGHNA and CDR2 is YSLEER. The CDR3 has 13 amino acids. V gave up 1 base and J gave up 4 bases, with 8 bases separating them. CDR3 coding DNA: TGCGCCAGCAGCCAAGGGCGTGATTACGAGCAGTACTTC. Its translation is CASSQGRDYEQYF.

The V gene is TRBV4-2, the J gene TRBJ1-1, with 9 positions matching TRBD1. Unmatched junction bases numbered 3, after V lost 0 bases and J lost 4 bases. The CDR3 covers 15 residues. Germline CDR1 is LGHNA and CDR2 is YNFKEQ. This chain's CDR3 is CASSQEGQGGTEAFF. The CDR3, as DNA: TGTGCCAGCAGCCAAGAGGGACAGGGTGGCACTGAAGCTTTCTTT.

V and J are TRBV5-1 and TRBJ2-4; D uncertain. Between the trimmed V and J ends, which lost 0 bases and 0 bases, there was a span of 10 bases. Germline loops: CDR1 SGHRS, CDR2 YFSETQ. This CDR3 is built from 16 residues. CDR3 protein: CASSLGQALAKNIQYF. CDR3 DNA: TGCGCCAGCAGCTTGGGGCAGGCCCTAGCCAAAAACATTCAGTACTTC.

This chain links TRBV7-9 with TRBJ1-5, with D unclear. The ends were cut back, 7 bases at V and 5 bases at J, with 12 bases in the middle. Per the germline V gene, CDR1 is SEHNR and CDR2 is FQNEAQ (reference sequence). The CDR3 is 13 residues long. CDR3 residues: CASTAGRDQPQHF. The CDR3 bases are TGTGCCAGCACCGCCGGGAGGGATCAGCCCCAGCATTTT.

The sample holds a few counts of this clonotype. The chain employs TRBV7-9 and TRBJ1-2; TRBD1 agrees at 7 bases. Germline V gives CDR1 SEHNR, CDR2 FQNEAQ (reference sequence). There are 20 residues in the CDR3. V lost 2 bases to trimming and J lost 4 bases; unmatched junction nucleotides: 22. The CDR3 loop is CASSLPLGGEGQLSTYGYTF. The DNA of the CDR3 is TGTGCCAGCAGCTTACCCTTAGGGGGAGAGGGACAGCTTTCCACCTATGGCTACACCTTC.

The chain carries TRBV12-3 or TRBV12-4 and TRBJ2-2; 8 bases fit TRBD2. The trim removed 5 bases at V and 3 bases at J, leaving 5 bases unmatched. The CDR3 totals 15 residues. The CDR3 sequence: CASSRLALHTGELFF. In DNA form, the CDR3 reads TGTGCCAGCAGTAGACTAGCGCTGCACACCGGGGAGCTGTTTTTT.

The CDR3 nucleotides read TGTGCCAGCTCACCACCGACAGGGGAAAAAGAAGAGGGAGGGTTCTACAATGAGCAGTTCTTC. Protein: CASSPPTGEKEEGGFYNEQFF. V is TRBV18 and J is TRBJ2-1; possibly TRBD1 for D (8 bases). The length of the CDR3 is 21 residues. With 0 bases removed from V and 3 bases from J, the gap between germline ends came to 27 bases. CDR1 and CDR2 from the germline V gene are KGHSH and LQKENI.

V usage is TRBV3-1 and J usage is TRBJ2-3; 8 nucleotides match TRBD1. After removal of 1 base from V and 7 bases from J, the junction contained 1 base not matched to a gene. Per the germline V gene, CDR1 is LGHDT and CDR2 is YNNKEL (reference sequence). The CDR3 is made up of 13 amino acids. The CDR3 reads CASSQGTGNTQYF. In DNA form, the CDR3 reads TGTGCCAGCAGCCAAGGGACAGGGAATACGCAGTATTTT.

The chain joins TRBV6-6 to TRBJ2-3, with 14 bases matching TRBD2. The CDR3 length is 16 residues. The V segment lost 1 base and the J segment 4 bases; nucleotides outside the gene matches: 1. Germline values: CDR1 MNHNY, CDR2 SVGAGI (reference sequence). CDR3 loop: CASSYWGLAGADTQYF. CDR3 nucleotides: TGTGCCAGCAGTTACTGGGGACTAGCGGGGGCAGATACGCAGTATTTT.

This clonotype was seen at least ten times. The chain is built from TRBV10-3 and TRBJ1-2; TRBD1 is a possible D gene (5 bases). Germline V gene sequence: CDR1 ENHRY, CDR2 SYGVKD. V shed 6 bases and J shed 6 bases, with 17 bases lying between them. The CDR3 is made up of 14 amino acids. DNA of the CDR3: TGTGCCATCAGGAGCCACGAGACAGAGGATGGCTACACCTTC. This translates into CAIRSHETEDGYTF.

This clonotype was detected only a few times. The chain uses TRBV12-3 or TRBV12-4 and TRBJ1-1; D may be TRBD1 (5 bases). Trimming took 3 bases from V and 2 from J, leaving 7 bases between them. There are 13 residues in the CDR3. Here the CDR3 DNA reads TGTGCCAGCAGTTTTAGGGACAACACTGAAGCTTTCTTT. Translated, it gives CASSFRDNTEAFF.

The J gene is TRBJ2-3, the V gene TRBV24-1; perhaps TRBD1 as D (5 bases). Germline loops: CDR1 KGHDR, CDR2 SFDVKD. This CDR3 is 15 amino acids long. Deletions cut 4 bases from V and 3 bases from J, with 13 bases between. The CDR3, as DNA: TGTGCCACCAGTGAGTGGACACACGGGACAGATACGCAGTATTTT. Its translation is CATSEWTHGTDTQYF.

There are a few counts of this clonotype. This CDR3 is CASSPWGRGSSYNEQFF. DNA for the CDR3: TGTGCCAGCAGCCCTTGGGGAAGGGGAAGCTCCTACAATGAGCAGTTCTTC. This chain joins TRBV7-9 and TRBJ2-1; possible D gene TRBD1, 5 bases. Germline V gene lookup returns CDR1 SEHNR and CDR2 FQNEAQ (reference sequence). The CDR3 is made up of 17 amino acids. The V end lost 5 bases, the J end lost 0 bases, and 17 bases lay between the germline ends.

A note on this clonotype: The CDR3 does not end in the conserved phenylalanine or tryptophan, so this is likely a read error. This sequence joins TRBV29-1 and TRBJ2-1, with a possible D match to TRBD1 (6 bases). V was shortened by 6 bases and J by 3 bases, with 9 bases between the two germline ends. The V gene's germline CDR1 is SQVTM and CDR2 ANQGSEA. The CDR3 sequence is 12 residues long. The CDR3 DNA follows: TGCAGCGTGTCGGGACACTACAATGAGCAGTTCTGC. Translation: CSVSGHYNEQFC.

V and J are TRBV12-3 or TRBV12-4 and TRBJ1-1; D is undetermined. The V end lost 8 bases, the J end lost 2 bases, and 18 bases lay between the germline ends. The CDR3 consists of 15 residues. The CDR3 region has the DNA TGTGCCAGCCTGGGGAGGATTTTTGGAAACACTGAAGCTTTCTTT. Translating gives CASLGRIFGNTEAFF.

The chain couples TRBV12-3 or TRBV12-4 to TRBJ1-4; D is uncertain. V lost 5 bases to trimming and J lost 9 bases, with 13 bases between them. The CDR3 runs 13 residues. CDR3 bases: TGTGCCAGCAGTCTTACGACCGGGAAAAAACTGTTTTTT. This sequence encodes CASSLTTGKKLFF.

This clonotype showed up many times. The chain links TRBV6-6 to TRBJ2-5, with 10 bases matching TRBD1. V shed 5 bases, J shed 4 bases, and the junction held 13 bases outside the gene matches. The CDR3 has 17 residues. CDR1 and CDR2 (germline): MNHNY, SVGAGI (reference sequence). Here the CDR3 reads CASSKTGGLDLAETQYF. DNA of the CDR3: TGTGCCAGCAGTAAGACAGGGGGCTTGGACCTCGCAGAGACCCAGTACTTC.

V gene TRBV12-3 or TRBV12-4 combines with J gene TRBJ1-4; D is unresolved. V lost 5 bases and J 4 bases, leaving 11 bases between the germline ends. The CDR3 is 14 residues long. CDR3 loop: CASSLEGHNEKLFF. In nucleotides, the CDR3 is TGTGCCAGCAGTCTTGAGGGCCATAATGAAAAACTGTTTTTT.

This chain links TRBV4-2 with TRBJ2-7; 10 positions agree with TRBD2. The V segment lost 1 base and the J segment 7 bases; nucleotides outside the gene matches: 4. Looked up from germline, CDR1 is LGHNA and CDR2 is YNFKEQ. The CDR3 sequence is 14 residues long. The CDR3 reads CASSQGLAGEEQYF. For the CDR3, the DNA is TGTGCCAGCAGCCAAGGGCTAGCGGGGGAGGAGCAGTACTTC.

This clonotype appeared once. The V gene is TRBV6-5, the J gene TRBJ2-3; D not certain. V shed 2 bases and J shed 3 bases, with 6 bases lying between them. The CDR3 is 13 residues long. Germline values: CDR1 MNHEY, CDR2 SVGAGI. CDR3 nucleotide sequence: TGTGCCAGCAGTTACGTCTATACAGATACGCAGTATTTT. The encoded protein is CASSYVYTDTQYF.

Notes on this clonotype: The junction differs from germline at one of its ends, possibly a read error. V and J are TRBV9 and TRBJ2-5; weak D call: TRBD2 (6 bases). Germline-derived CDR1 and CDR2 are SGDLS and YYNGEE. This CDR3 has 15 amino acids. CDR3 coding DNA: TGTGCCGGCAGCGTAGCGGACTCGTCCCAGAGGACCCAGTACTTC. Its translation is CAGSVADSSQRTQYF. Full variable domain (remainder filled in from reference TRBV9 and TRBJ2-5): DSGVTQTPKHLITATGQRVTLRCSPRSGDLSVYWYQQSLDQGLQFLIQYYNGEERAKGNILERFSAQQFPDLHSELNLSSLELGDSALYFCAGSVADSSQRTQYFGPGTRLLVL.